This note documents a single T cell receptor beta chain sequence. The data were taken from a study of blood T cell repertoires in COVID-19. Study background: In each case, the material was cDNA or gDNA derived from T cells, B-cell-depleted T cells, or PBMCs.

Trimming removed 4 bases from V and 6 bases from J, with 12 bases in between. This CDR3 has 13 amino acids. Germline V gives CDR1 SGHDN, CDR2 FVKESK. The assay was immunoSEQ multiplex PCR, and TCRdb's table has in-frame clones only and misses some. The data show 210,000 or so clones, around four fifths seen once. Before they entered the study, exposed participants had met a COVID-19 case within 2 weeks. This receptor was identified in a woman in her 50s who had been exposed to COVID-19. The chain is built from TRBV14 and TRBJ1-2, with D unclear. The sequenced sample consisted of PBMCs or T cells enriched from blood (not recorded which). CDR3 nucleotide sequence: TGTGCCAGCAGCCGTCGACTCTCGGATGGCTACACCTTC. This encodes CASSRRLSDGYTF.